A single sample is the source of the 19 T cell receptor beta chains below, sequenced in a study of blood T cell repertoires in COVID-19. Assay: immunoSEQ multiplex PCR; the TCRdb copy retains only in-frame clones and omits some. The table records about 490,000 clones, 75% to 90% of them present only once. Sequencing was carried out using peripheral blood. The receptor set was obtained from a human donor in a cohort sampled during active COVID-19.

This chain uses TRBV18 with TRBJ2-5; 12 bases are shared with TRBD1. This CDR3 has 18 amino acids. V gave up 2 bases and J gave up 1 base; unmatched junction bases: 8. Germline lookup yields CDR1 KGHSH and CDR2 LQKENI. In DNA, the CDR3 is TGTGCCAGCTCACCAGGGACAGGGGGCGTCTTGGGCCAAGAGACCCAGTACTTC. This sequence encodes CASSPGTGGVLGQETQYF.

In this sample, this clone turned up once. The J gene is TRBJ1-2, the V gene TRBV19; 8 bases fit TRBD1. Unmatched junction bases numbered 14, after V lost 7 bases and J lost 13 bases. This CDR3 has 13 amino acids. Germline assignment: CDR1 LNHDA and CDR2 SQIVND (reference sequence). The CDR3 sequence is CASNRGSDRATTF. DNA of the CDR3: TGTGCCAGTAATAGAGGTTCGGACAGGGCGACCACCTTC.

J is TRBJ2-3 and V is TRBV5-4; 9 positions agree with TRBD1. J gave up 2 bases and V 4 bases, and 14 bases lay outside the gene matches. CDR3 length equals 18 residues. Germline values: CDR1 SGHNT, CDR2 YYREEE (reference sequence). The CDR3 reads CASSSFVRQGEFTDTQYF. CDR3 sequence (DNA): TGTGCCAGCAGCAGCTTCGTTCGACAGGGGGAATTCACAGATACGCAGTATTTT.

The chain couples TRBV29-1 to TRBJ2-5; TRBD2 might be the D (5 bases). V was shortened by 3 bases and J by 5 bases, with 10 bases between the two germline ends. This CDR3 has 12 residues. CDR1 is SQVTM and CDR2 is ANQGSEA in the germline V gene. The CDR3 loop reads CSVDLAQETQYF. CDR3 DNA sequence: TGCAGCGTTGACCTAGCTCAGGAGACCCAGTACTTC.

The CDR3 spells CASSMRGYEQYF. DNA of the CDR3: TGTGCCAGTAGTATGCGGGGGTACGAGCAGTACTTC. This rearrangement joins TRBV19 to TRBJ2-7, with 7 bases matching TRBD2. With V trimmed by 3 bases and J by 4 bases, 0 bases remained unmatched. Germline values: CDR1 LNHDA, CDR2 SQIVND (reference sequence). CDR3 length: 12 residues. The full variable domain, with the rest looked up from reference TRBV19 and TRBJ2-7, is DGGITQSPKYLFRKEGQNVTLSCEQNLNHDAMYWYRQDPGQGLRLIYYSQIVNDFQKGDIAEGYSVSREKKESFPLTVTSAQKNPTAFYLCASSMRGYEQYFGPGTRLTVT.

This clone is a singleton in its sample. V is TRBV5-5 and J is TRBJ1-1, with a tentative D call TRBD1 (6 bases). With 0 bases removed from V and 6 bases from J, the gap between germline ends came to 15 bases. Germline CDR1 SGHKS, CDR2 YYEKEE (reference sequence). The CDR3 has 15 amino acids. The CDR3: CASSLADRSFAEAFF. DNA of the CDR3: TGTGCCAGCAGCTTGGCCGACAGGAGCTTCGCTGAAGCTTTCTTT.

The chain links TRBV5-4 to TRBJ2-5, with TRBD1 identical over 8 bases. The CDR3 contains 14 residues. Germline trimming cut 3 bases from V and 3 bases from J; bases unmatched to any gene: 4. Germline V gene lookup returns CDR1 SGHNT and CDR2 YYREEE (reference sequence). This chain's CDR3 is CASSSTTGEETQYF. CDR3 DNA sequence: TGTGCCAGCAGCTCGACGACAGGGGAAGAGACCCAGTACTTC.

This chain connects TRBV19 to TRBJ1-4, with 7 nucleotides matching TRBD1. The CDR3 is 18 residues long. Trimming at V came to 6 bases and at J to 0 bases, leaving 13 bases not matched to a gene. Germline V gene sequence: CDR1 LNHDA, CDR2 SQIVND (reference sequence). The CDR3 nucleotides read TGTGCCAGTAGCCTCCAGGCAGGGGGGCCATCAACTAATGAAAAACTGTTTTTT. Its protein is CASSLQAGGPSTNEKLFF.

The chain combines TRBV30 with TRBJ1-6; 9 positions match TRBD1. The CDR3 loop spans 16 amino acids. Trimming at V came to 2 bases and at J to 5 bases, leaving 7 bases not matched to a gene. CDR1 and CDR2 from the germline V gene are GTSNPN and SVGIG (reference sequence). The chain's CDR3 is CAWSIPQGADNSPLHF. The CDR3 region has the DNA TGTGCCTGGAGTATCCCACAGGGGGCGGATAATTCACCCCTCCACTTT.

The gene calls are TRBV11-2 and TRBJ2-7; maybe TRBD2 (6 bases). V lost 1 base to trimming and J lost 3 bases, with 13 bases between them. Germline CDR1 is SGHAT and CDR2 is FQNNGV. This CDR3 has 15 amino acids. For the CDR3, the DNA is TGTGCCAGCAGCTTAGTCGGGCAGGGAGGCTACGAGCAGTACTTC. Translating it yields CASSLVGQGGYEQYF.

This rearrangement joins TRBV9 to TRBJ2-5; TRBD1 agrees at 9 bases. CDR1 is SGDLS and CDR2 is YYNGEE in the germline V gene. This CDR3 has 17 residues. J lost 4 bases, V lost 8 bases, and 18 bases had no gene match. The DNA of the CDR3 is TGTGCCAGTGGTGAATTCCCGGGACAGGGTGAGGGAGAGACCCAGTACTTC. It specifies CASGEFPGQGEGETQYF.

This clone was seen only once. This chain uses TRBV6-1 with TRBJ1-5, with D perhaps TRBD1 (5 bases). Trimming cost V 3 bases and J 4 bases, with 22 bases left between them. Germline-derived CDR1 and CDR2 are MNHNS and SASEGT. The CDR3 has 18 residues. CDR3: CASSDGRQTLGWNQPQHF. The CDR3 coding sequence is TGTGCCAGCAGTGATGGGCGACAGACCCTAGGTTGGAATCAGCCCCAGCATTTT.

CDR3 coding DNA: TGCGCCAGCAGCTTGGTGTCGGGACAGGGGGTAGAGGGCTACACCTTC. Protein: CASSLVSGQGVEGYTF. The chain recombines TRBV5-1 with TRBJ1-2; 11 nucleotides line up with TRBD1. Germline CDR1 reads SGHRS; CDR2 reads YFSETQ. This CDR3 contains 16 residues. The V gene end was trimmed by 0 bases and the J gene end by 8 bases; junction bases not matched to a gene: 9.

This clone is a singleton in its sample. This rearrangement joins TRBV19 to TRBJ2-1, with 13 positions matching TRBD2. Trimming took 6 bases from V and 7 from J; bases not matched to a gene: 6. Germline values: CDR1 LNHDA, CDR2 SQIVND (reference sequence). The CDR3 has 15 amino acids. The CDR3 nucleotides read TGTGCCAGTAGCCGACTAGCGGGAGGAACAAATGAGCAGTTCTTC. This codes for CASSRLAGGTNEQFF.

V usage is TRBV3-1 (or the pseudogene TRBV3-2) and J usage is TRBJ1-5; 7 bases map to TRBD1. Unmatched junction bases numbered 5, after V lost 0 bases and J lost 6 bases. Per germline, CDR1 LGHDT and CDR2 YNNKEL (reference sequence). The CDR3 has 15 amino acids. The CDR3 loop is CASSQDLGGSQPQHF. CDR3 sequence (DNA): TGTGCCAGCAGCCAAGATTTAGGGGGCAGTCAGCCCCAGCATTTT.

The rearrangement links TRBV4-1 to TRBJ1-5, with a possible D match to TRBD1 (5 bases). Trimming shortened V by 1 base and J by 0 bases, and 13 bases separated the two germline ends. The CDR3 spans 17 residues. Germline V gene lookup returns CDR1 MGHRA and CDR2 YSYEKL. The CDR3 sequence is CASSQGGLTFSNQPQHF. In nucleotides, the CDR3 is TGCGCCAGCAGCCAAGGGGGCCTGACCTTTAGCAATCAGCCCCAGCATTTT.

In this sample, this clone turned up once. DNA for the CDR3: TGTGCCAGAGTCCCCGGGCGGGGAGCTTTCTTT. Translation: CARVPGRGAFF. The rearrangement links TRBV5-3 to TRBJ1-1, with D unresolved. TRBV5-3 is known as an ORF, though its function is uncertain. The V and J ends lost 7 bases and 10 bases respectively, with 14 bases between them. There are 11 residues in the CDR3.

This chain joins TRBV7-2 and TRBJ1-2; 7 nucleotides align to TRBD1. The V gene's germline CDR1 is SGHTA and CDR2 FQGNSA. V lost 4 bases and J lost 4; bases outside the gene matches: 9. The CDR3 has 15 residues. In DNA, the CDR3 is TGTGCCAGCAGCTCTGACAGGGTCGGAGTCTATGGCTACACCTTC. Its protein is CASSSDRVGVYGYTF. The full variable domain, in which reference TRBV7-2 and TRBJ1-2 provide the parts outside the CDR3, is GAGVSQSPSNKVTEKGKDVELRCDPISGHTALYWYRQSLGQGLEFLIYFQGNSAPDKSGLPSDRFSAERTGGSVSTLTIQRTQQEDSAVYLCASSSDRVGVYGYTFGSGTRLTVV.

The gene calls are TRBV4-2 and TRBJ2-1; TRBD1 matches at 9 bases. Trimming at V came to 4 bases and at J to 2 bases, leaving 9 bases not matched to a gene. The length of the CDR3 is 17 residues. CDR1 is LGHNA, CDR2 YNFKEQ, per germline. CDR3 coding DNA: TGTGCCAGCAGCCGCGACGGTGGGGACAGGGCCTACAATGAGCAGTTCTTC. Protein: CASSRDGGDRAYNEQFF.